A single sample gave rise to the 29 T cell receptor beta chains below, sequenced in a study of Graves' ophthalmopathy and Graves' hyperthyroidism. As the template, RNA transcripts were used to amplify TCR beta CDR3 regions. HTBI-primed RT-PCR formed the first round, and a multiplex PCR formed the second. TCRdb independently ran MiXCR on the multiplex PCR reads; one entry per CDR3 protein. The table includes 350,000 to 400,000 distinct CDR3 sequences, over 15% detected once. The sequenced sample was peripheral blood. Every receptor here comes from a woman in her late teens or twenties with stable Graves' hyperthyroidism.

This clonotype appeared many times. CDR3 nucleotide sequence: TGTGCCAGCAGTTCCCTCGTAGGAGGGGCACAGGCCTACGAGCAGTACTTC. This translates into CASSSLVGGAQAYEQYF. The chain uses TRBV6-5 and TRBJ2-7; D is perhaps TRBD2 (6 bases). Deletions cut 4 bases from V and 2 bases from J, with 21 bases between. The CDR3 length is 17 residues. From germline, CDR1 is MNHEY and CDR2 SVGAGI.

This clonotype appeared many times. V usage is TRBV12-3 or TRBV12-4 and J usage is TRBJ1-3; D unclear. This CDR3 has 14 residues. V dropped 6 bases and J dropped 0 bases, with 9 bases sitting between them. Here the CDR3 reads CASSLWVSGNTIYF. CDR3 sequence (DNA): TGTGCCAGCAGCCTTTGGGTCTCTGGAAACACCATATATTTT.

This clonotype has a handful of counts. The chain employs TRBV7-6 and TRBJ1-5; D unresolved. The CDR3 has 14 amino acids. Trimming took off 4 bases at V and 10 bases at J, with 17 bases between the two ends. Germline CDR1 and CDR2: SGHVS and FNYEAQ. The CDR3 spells CASSSSTTEQPQHF. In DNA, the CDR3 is TGTGCCAGCAGCTCGAGTACGACGGAGCAACCCCAGCATTTT.

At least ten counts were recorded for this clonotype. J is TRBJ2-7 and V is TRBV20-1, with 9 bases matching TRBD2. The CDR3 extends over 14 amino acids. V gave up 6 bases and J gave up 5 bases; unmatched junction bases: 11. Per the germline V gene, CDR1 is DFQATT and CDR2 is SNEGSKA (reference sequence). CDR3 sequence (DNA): TGCAGTGCCAGCTTCGGACTAGCGCCAGACGAGCAGTACTTC. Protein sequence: CSASFGLAPDEQYF.

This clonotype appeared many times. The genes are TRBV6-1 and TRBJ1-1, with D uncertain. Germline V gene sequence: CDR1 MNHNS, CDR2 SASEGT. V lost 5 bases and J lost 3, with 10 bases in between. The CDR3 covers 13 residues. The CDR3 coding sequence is TGTGCCAGCAGTCCGGGTGTTTACACTGAAGCTTTCTTT. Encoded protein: CASSPGVYTEAFF.

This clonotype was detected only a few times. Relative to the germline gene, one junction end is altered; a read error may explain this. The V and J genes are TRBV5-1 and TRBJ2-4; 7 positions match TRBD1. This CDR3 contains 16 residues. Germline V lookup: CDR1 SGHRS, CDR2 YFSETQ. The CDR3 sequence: CASSLGDSIAKNIKYF. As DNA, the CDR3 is TGCGCCAGCAGCTTGGGGGACAGTATAGCCAAAAACATTAAGTACTTC.

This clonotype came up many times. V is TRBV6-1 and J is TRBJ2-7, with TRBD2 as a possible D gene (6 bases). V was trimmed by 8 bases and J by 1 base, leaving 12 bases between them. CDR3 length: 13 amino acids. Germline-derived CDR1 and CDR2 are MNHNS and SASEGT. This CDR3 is CASGRDGSYEQYF. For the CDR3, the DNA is TGTGCCAGCGGGCGGGACGGATCCTACGAGCAGTACTTC.

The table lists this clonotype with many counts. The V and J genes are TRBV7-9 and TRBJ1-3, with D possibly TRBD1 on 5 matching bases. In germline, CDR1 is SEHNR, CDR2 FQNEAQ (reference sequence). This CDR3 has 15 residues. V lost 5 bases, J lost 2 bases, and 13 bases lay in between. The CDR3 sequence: CASSPGTLTGNTIYF. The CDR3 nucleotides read TGTGCCAGCAGCCCCGGGACTTTAACTGGAAACACCATATATTTT.

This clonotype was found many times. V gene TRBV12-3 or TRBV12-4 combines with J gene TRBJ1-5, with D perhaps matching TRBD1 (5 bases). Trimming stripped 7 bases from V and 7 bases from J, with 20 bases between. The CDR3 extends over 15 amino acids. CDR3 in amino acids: CASTPGWGAGQPQHF. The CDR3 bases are TGTGCCAGCACCCCCGGGTGGGGCGCCGGGCAGCCCCAGCATTTT.

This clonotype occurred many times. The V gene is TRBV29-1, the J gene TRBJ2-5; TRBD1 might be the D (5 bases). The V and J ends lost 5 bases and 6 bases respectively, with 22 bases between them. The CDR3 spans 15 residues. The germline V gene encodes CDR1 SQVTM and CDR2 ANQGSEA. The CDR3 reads CSVPTDRGGSQTQYF. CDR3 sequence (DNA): TGCAGCGTTCCCACCGATAGGGGTGGTAGTCAGACCCAGTACTTC.

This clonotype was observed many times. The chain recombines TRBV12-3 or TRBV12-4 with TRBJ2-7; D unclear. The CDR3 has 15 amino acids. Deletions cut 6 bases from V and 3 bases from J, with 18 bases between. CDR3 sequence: CASSAWSGEGYEQYF. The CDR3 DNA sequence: TGTGCCAGCAGCGCGTGGAGTGGAGAAGGCTACGAGCAGTACTTC.

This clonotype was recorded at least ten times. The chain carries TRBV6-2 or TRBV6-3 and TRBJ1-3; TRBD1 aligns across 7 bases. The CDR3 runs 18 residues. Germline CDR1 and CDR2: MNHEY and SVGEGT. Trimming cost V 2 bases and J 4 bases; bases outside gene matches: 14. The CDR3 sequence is CASSYRFGQERLGNTIYF. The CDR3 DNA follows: TGTGCCAGCAGTTACCGATTTGGACAGGAAAGGCTCGGAAACACCATATATTTT.

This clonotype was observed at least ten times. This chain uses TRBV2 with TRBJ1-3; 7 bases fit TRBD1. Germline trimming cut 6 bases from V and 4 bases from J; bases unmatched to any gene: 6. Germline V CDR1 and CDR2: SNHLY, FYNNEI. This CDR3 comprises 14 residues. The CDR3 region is CASRGGTAGNTIYF. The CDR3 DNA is TGTGCCAGCAGAGGGGGGACAGCAGGAAACACCATATATTTT. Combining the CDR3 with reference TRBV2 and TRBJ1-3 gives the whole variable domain EPEVTQTPSHQVTQMGQEVILRCVPISNHLYFYWYRQILGQKVEFLVSFYNNEISEKSEIFDDQFSVERPDGSNFTLKIRSTKLEDSAMYFCASRGGTAGNTIYFGEGSWLTVV.

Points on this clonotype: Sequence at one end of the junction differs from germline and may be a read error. For the CDR3, the DNA is TGCGCCAGCAGCCATCCGGGCCTCGCGGACACTGATGCTTTCTTT. Translation: CASSHPGLADTDAFF. The rearrangement uses TRBV5-1 and TRBJ1-1, with TRBD1 as a possible D gene (5 bases). CDR3 size: 15 residues. The germline gives CDR1 SGHRS, CDR2 YFSETQ.

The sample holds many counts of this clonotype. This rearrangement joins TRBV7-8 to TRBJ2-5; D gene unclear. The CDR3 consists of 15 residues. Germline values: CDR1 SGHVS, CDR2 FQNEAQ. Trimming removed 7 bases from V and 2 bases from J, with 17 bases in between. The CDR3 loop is CASKLKWVGQETQYF. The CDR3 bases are TGTGCCAGCAAACTTAAGTGGGTGGGGCAAGAGACCCAGTACTTC.

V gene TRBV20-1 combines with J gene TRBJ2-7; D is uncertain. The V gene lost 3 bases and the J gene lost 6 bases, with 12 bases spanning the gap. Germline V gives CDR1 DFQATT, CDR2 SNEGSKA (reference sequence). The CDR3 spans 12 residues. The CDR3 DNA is TGCAGTGCTAGTGTGGGATCGCGCGAGCAGTACTTC. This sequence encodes CSASVGSREQYF.

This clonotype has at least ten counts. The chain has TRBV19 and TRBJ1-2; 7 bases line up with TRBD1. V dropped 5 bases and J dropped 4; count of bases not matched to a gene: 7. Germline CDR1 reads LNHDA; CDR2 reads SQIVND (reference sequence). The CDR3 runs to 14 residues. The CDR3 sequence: CASSAPDRRYGYTF. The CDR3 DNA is TGTGCCAGTAGTGCCCCGGACAGGCGCTATGGCTACACCTTC. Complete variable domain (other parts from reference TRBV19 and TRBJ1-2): DGGITQSPKYLFRKEGQNVTLSCEQNLNHDAMYWYRQDPGQGLRLIYYSQIVNDFQKGDIAEGYSVSREKKESFPLTVTSAQKNPTAFYLCASSAPDRRYGYTFGSGTRLTVV.

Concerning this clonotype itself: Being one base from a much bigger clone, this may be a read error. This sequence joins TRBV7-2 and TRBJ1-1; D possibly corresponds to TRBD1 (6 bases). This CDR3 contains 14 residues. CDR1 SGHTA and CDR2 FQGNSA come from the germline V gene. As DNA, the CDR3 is TGTGCCAGCAGCTTAACGGACAGAAACACTGAAGCTTGCTTT. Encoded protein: CASSLTDRNTEACF.

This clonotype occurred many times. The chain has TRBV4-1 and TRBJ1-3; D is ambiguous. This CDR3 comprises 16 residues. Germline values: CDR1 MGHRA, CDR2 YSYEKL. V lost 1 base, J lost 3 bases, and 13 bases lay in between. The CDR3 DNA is TGCGCCAGCAGCCAAGGGGCGGGTATGGGTGGAAACACCATATATTTT. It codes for CASSQGAGMGGNTIYF.

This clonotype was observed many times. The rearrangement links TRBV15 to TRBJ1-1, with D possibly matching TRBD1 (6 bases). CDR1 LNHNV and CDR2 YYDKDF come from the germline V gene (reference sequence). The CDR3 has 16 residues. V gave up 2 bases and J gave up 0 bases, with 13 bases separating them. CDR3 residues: CATSRKQGSVNTEAFF. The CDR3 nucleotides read TGTGCCACCAGCAGAAAACAGGGTAGTGTGAACACTGAAGCTTTCTTT.

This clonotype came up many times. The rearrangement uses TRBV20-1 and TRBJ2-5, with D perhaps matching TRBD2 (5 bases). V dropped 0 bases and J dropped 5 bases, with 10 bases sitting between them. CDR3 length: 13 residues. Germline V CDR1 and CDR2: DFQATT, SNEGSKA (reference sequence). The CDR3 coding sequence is TGCAGTGCTAGAGACCCTAGGGAGGAGACCCAGTACTTC. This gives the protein CSARDPREETQYF.

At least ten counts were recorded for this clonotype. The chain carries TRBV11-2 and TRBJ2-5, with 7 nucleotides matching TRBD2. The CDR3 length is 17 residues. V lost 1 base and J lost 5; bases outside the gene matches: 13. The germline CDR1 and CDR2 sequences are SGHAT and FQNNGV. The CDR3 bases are TGTGCCAGCAGCTTAGTCCCCTGGGTGGCGGGGGAGGAGACCCAGTACTTC. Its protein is CASSLVPWVAGEETQYF. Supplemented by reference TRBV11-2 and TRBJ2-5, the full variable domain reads EAGVAQSPRYKIIEKRQSVAFWCNPISGHATLYWYQQILGQGPKLLIQFQNNGVVDDSQLPKDRFSAERLKGVDSTLKIQPAKLEDSAVYLCASSLVPWVAGEETQYFGPGTRLLVL.

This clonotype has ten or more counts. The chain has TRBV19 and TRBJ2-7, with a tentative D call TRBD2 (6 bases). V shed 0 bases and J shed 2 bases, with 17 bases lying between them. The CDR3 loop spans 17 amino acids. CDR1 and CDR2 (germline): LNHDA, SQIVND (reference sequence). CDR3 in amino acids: CASSIDRGGPPTYEQYF. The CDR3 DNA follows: TGTGCCAGTAGTATAGATCGCGGAGGGCCGCCGACCTACGAGCAGTACTTC.

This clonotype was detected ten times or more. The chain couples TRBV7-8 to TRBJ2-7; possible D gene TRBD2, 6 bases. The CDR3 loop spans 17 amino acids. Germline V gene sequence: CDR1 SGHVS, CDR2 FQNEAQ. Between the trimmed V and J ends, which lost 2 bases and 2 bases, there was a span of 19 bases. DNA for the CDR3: TGTGCCAGCAGCTTAAGTACCACGCGGGGCAGAGCCTACGAGCAGTACTTC. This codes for CASSLSTTRGRAYEQYF.

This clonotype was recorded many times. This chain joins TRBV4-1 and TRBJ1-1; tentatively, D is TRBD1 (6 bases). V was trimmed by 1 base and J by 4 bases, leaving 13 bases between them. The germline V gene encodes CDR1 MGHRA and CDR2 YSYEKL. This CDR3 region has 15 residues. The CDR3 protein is CASSQVTGALTEAFF. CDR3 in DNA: TGCGCCAGCAGCCAAGTGACGGGGGCACTCACTGAAGCTTTCTTT.

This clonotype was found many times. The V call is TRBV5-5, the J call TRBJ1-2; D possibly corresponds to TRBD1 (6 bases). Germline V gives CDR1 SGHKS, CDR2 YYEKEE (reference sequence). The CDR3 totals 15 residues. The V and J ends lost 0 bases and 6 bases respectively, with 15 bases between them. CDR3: CASSLAGTGWNGYTF. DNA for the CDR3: TGTGCCAGCAGCTTGGCGGGAACAGGGTGGAATGGCTACACCTTC.

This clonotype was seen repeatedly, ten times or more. The DNA for the CDR3 is TGCAGTGCTAGACCCGGGACCCCGAGTTCACCCCTCCACTTT. Its translation: CSARPGTPSSPLHF. The chain employs TRBV20-1 and TRBJ1-6, with a weak D call TRBD1 (5 bases). CDR1 is DFQATT, CDR2 SNEGSKA, per germline (reference sequence). With 2 bases removed from V and 9 bases from J, the gap between germline ends came to 14 bases. The CDR3 is made up of 14 amino acids.

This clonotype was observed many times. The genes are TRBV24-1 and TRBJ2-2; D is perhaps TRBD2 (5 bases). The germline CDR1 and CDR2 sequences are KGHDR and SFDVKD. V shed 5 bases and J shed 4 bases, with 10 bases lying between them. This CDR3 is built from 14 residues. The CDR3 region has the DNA TGTGCCACCAGTGGCGGGTACGGCACCGGGGAGCTGTTTTTT. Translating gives CATSGGYGTGELFF.

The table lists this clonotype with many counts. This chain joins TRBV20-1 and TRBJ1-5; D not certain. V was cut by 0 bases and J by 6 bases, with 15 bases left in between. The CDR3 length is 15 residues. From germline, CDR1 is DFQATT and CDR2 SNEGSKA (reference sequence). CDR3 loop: CSARDSLAGRQPQHF. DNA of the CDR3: TGCAGTGCTAGAGATAGTTTGGCAGGTCGTCAGCCCCAGCATTTT.